This entry is about one T cell receptor beta chain. V was trimmed by 3 bases and J by 9 bases, leaving 14 bases between them. Germline loops: CDR1 SGHTA, CDR2 FQGNSA. CDR3 length: 13 amino acids. This sample was taken from a study of blood T cell repertoires in COVID-19. Across the study: Acute and convalescent COVID-19 samples came from the United States, Italy and Spain. PBMCs, B-cell-depleted T cells, or T cells provided the cDNA or gDNA that made up the material.

Original processing methods: Amplification of reference gene primers was used by the study to estimate nucleated cell counts. The method was immunoSEQ multiplex PCR; TCRdb's version includes in-frame clones alone and lacks a portion of them. V and J calls and clone size are those listed in that table; D and trimming were worked out from the DNA. The profile shows 100,000 to 130,000 clones, 80% to 85% of them singletons. The clonotype was recovered from a human donor in a cohort sampled during active COVID-19. The rearrangement joins TRBV7-2 to TRBJ2-5; D might be TRBD1 (6 bases). Sequences were obtained from peripheral blood. CDR3 protein: CASSLGLAGAQYF. The CDR3 region has the DNA TGTGCCAGCAGCTTGGGGCTCGCAGGGGCCCAGTACTTC. The whole variable domain, remainder taken from reference TRBV7-2 and TRBJ2-5, is GAGVSQSPSNKVTEKGKDVELRCDPISGHTALYWYRQSLGQGLEFLIYFQGNSAPDKSGLPSDRFSAERTGGSVSTLTIQRTQQEDSAVYLCASSLGLAGAQYFGPGTRLLVL.